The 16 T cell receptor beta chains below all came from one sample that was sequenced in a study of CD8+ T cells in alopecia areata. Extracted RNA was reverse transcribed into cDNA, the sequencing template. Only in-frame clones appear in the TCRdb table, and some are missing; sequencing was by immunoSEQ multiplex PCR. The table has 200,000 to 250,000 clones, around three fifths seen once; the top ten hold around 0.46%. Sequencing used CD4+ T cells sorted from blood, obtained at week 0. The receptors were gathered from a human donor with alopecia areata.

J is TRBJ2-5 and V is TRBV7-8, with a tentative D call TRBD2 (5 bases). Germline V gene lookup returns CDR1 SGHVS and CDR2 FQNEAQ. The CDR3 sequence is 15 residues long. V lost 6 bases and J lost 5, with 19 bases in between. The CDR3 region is CASRPSEGLQETQYF. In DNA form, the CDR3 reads TGTGCCAGCAGGCCGAGTGAGGGCCTCCAGGAGACCCAGTACTTC.

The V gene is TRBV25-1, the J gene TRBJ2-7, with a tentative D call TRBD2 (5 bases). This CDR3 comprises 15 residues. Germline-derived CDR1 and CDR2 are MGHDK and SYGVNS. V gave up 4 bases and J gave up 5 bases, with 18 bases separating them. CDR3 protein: CASSGSEGRRHEQYF. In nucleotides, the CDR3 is TGTGCCAGCAGTGGATCAGAGGGCAGGCGGCACGAGCAGTACTTC.

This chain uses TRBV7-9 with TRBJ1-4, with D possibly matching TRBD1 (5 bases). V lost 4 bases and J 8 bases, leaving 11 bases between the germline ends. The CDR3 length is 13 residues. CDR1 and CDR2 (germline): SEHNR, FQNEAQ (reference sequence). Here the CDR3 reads CASSWSGNEKLFF. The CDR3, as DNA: TGTGCCAGCAGCTGGTCAGGGAACGAAAAACTGTTTTTT.

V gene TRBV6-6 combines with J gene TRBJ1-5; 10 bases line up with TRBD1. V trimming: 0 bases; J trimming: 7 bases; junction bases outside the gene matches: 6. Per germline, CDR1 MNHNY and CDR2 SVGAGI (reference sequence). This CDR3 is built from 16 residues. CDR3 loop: CASSYSAGQGNQPQHF. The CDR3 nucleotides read TGTGCCAGCAGTTACTCTGCGGGACAGGGGAACCAGCCCCAGCATTTT.

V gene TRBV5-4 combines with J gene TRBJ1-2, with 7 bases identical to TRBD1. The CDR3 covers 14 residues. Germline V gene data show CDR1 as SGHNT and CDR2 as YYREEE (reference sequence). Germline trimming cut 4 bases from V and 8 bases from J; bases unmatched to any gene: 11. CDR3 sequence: CASSHTGEGDGYTF. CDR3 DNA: TGTGCCAGCAGCCATACAGGGGAAGGGGACGGCTACACCTTC.

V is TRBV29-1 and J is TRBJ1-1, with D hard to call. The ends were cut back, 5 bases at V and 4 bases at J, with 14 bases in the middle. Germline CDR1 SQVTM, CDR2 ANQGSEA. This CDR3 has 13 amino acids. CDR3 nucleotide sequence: TGCAGCGTTCTTTTTTGGGGTCGCACTGAAGCTTTCTTT. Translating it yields CSVLFWGRTEAFF.

CDR3 protein: CAIKHANTEAFF. The CDR3 DNA follows: TGTGCCATCAAGCATGCGAACACTGAAGCTTTCTTT. V usage is TRBV10-3 and J usage is TRBJ1-1; D gene uncertain. V shed 7 bases and J shed 1 base, with 7 bases lying between them. Germline-derived CDR1 and CDR2 are ENHRY and SYGVKD. This CDR3 comprises 12 residues.

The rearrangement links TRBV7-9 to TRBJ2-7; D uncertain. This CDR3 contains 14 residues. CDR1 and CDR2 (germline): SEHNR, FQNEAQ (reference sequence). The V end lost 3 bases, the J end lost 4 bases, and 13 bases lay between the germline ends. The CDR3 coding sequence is TGTGCCAGCAGCTTTGGTTTTTCTTCGTACGAGCAGTACTTC. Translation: CASSFGFSSYEQYF.

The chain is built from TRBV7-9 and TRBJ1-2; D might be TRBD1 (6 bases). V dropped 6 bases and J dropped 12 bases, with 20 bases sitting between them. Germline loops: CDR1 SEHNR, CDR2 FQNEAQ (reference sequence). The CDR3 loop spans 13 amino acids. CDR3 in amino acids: CASSRMGKGVHTF. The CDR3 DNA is TGTGCCAGCAGTCGCATGGGAAAGGGGGTCCACACCTTC.

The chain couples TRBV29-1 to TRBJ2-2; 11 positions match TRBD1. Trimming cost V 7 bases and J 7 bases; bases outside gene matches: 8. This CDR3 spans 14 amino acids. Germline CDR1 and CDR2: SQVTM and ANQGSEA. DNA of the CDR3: TGCAGCGGTACGGACAGGGGGCGCGGCGGGGAGCTGTTTTTT. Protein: CSGTDRGRGGELFF.

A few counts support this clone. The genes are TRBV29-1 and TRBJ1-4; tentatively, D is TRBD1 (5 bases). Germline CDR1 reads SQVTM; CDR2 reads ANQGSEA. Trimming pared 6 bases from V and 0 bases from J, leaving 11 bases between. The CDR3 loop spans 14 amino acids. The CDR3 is CSVTGTATNEKLFF. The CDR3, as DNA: TGCAGCGTAACCGGGACCGCAACTAATGAAAAACTGTTTTTT.

The CDR3 loop reads CASSETPWYEQYF. The CDR3 DNA follows: TGTGCCAGCAGCGAGACTCCATGGTACGAGCAGTACTTC. The chain uses TRBV5-6 and TRBJ2-7; no clear D. CDR3 length: 13 amino acids. V lost 4 bases and J 4 bases, leaving 12 bases between the germline ends. Looked up from germline, CDR1 is SGHDT and CDR2 is YYEEEE.

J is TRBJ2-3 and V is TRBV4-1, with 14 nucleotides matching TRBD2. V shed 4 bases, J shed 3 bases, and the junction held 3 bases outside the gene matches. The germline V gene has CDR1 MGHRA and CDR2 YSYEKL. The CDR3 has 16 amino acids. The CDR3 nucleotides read TGCGCCAGCAGCCCGGGGACTAGCGGGAGTACAGATACGCAGTATTTT. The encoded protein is CASSPGTSGSTDTQYF.

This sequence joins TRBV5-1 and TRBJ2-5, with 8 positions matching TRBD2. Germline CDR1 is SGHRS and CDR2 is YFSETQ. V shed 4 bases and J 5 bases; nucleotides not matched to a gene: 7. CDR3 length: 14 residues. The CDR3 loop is CASSAPTSAETQYF. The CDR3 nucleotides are TGCGCCAGCAGCGCCCCGACTAGCGCGGAGACCCAGTACTTC.

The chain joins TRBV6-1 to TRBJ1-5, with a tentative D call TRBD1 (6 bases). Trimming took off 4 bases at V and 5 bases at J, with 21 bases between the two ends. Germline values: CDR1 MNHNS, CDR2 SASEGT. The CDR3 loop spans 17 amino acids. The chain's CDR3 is CASSAGPAGRGDQPQHF. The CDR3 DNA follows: TGTGCCAGCAGTGCCGGTCCAGCGGGCAGGGGCGATCAGCCCCAGCATTTT.

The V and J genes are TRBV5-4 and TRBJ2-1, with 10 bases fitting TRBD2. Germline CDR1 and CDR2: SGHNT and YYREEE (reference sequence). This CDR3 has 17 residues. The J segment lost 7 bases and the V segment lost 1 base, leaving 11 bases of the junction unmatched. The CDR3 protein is CASSLHILAGEFNEQFF. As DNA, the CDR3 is TGTGCCAGCAGCTTGCATATTCTAGCGGGAGAATTTAATGAGCAGTTCTTC.